A selection of T cell receptor beta chains follows, all from one sample in a study of radiotherapy plus CTLA-4 blockade in lung cancer. Sequencing was performed with immunoSEQ multiplex PCR; in TCRdb, only in-frame clones are kept and a portion is missing. The repertoire holds more than 75,000 clones, with more than 85% as singletons. The material was peripheral blood, obtained from a patient treated with radiotherapy plus ipilimumab. Receptors were obtained from a human donor with non-small cell lung cancer who had stable disease on radiotherapy plus ipilimumab. CDR3s include the opening cysteine and the closing phenylalanine or tryptophan. D genes are given only for firm matches. Clone size appears in some rows only: once, few, many, or a class for an expanded clone.

V gene	D gene	clone size	J gene	CDR3 protein	CDR3 DNA
TRBV4-2	NA	once	TRBJ2-3	CASREEPSTDTQYF	TGTGCCAGCAGGGAGGAACCTAGCACAGATACGCAGTATTTT
TRBV7-9	TRBD2	few	TRBJ2-7	CASSGSSGRAYEQYF	TGTGCCAGCAGCGGTTCTAGCGGGAGGGCCTACGAGCAGTACTTC
TRBV19	TRBD1	NA	TRBJ2-7	CASSNSGTGKSYEQYF	TGTGCCAGTAGTAACTCCGGGACAGGGAAATCCTACGAGCAGTACTTC
TRBV11-2	TRBD1	NA	TRBJ2-7	CASINRGQGAYEQYF	TGTGCCAGCATCAATAGGGGACAGGGGGCCTACGAGCAGTACTTC
TRBV28	NA	NA	TRBJ2-1	CASSWGSTYNEQFF	TGTGCCAGCAGTTGGGGCAGCACATACAATGAGCAGTTCTTC
TRBV5-4	NA	NA	TRBJ2-7	CASSLVEGDEQYF	TGTGCCAGCAGCTTGGTAGAGGGCGACGAGCAGTACTTC
TRBV28	TRBD2	NA	TRBJ2-6	CASSLGGSVGANVLTF	TGTGCCAGCAGTTTGGGGGGGTCCGTAGGGGCCAACGTCCTGACTTTC
TRBV11-3	TRBD2	NA	TRBJ2-6	CASSPGLAGVPGANVLTF	TGTGCCAGCAGCCCCGGACTAGCGGGAGTACCAGGGGCCAACGTCCTGACTTTC
TRBV2	NA	NA	TRBJ2-3	CASSVRRQELADTQYF	TGTGCCAGCAGTGTACGCCGACAGGAACTCGCAGATACGCAGTATTTT
TRBV2	NA	NA	TRBJ1-5	CASSSTGFDQPQHF	TGTGCCAGCAGTTCAACAGGGTTCGATCAGCCCCAGCATTTT
TRBV29-1	NA	NA	TRBJ2-1	CRGSASTTEQFF	TGCAGGGGGTCGGCGTCAACTACTGAGCAGTTCTTC
TRBV9	TRBD1	NA	TRBJ1-2	CASSVNPSVQGIYGYTF	TGTGCCAGCAGCGTTAATCCATCTGTACAGGGGATCTATGGCTACACCTTC
TRBV9	NA	NA	TRBJ2-3	CASSVDRIDTQYF	TGTGCCAGCAGCGTAGATCGGATAGATACGCAGTATTTT
TRBV7-2	TRBD2	NA	TRBJ2-5	CASSSAGGPETQYF	TGTGCCAGCAGCTCAGCGGGGGGGCCAGAGACCCAGTACTTC
TRBV5-1	TRBD2	NA	TRBJ2-1	CASSLAGGLSSYNEQFF	TGCGCCAGCAGCTTGGCGGGAGGGCTAAGCTCCTACAATGAGCAGTTCTTC
TRBV6-6	TRBD2	NA	TRBJ2-7	CASSPTSDEQYF	TGTGCCAGCAGTCCGACTAGCGACGAGCAGTACTTC
TRBV6-6	NA	NA	TRBJ2-2	CASMSAGPNTGELFF	TGTGCCAGCATGTCCGCCGGGCCTAACACCGGGGAGCTGTTTTTT
TRBV18	NA	NA	TRBJ1-2	CASSQTLDPGDGYTF	TGTGCCAGCTCACAAACCTTGGACCCCGGAGATGGCTACACCTTC
TRBV6-1	TRBD1	NA	TRBJ2-7	CASSEGTGTYEQYF	TGTGCCAGCAGTGAAGGGACAGGCACCTACGAGCAGTACTTC
TRBV20-1	NA	NA	TRBJ2-5	CSAAGETQYF	TGCAGTGCAGCCGGGGAGACCCAGTACTTC
TRBV18	NA	NA	TRBJ1-2	CASSPRPDSHNYGYTF	TGTGCCAGCTCACCCCGCCCGGACTCCCATAACTATGGCTACACCTTC
TRBV5-1	NA	NA	TRBJ1-6	CASSLASSYNSPLHF	TGCGCCAGCAGCTTGGCTAGCTCCTATAATTCACCCCTCCACTTT
TRBV7-9	NA	NA	TRBJ1-6	CASTPGSPGNSPLHF	TGTGCCAGCACGCCCGGATCGCCGGGCAATTCACCCCTCCACTTT
TRBV6-5	NA	NA	TRBJ1-5	CASSYSHGQDQPQHF	TGTGCCAGCAGTTACTCGCATGGGCAAGATCAGCCCCAGCATTTT
TRBV7-9	TRBD1	once	TRBJ1-1	CASSRWITVGGEVNTEAFF	TGTGCCAGCAGCCGTTGGATAACAGTAGGGGGCGAGGTGAACACTGAAGCTTTCTTT